These T cell receptor beta chains were read from a single sample in a study of shared clonotypes between healthy human individuals. Some clones are missing from TCRdb's copy, which holds only in-frame ones; the method was immunoSEQ multiplex PCR. The sample shows hundreds of thousands of clones, roughly 96% of them seen only once. Sequencing input: naive CD8+ T cells sorted from blood. These TCRs come from a woman in her thirties in good health. Both conserved end residues are part of each CDR3. Each record gives: J gene, D gene, V gene, CDR3 DNA, CDR3 protein. A D gene is named only where the DNA matches it firmly.

J: TRBJ2-7; D: -; V: TRBV30; DNA: TGTGCCTGGAGTGTAGGGGCATGGAGGGGCGAGCAGTACTTC; CDR3: CAWSVGAWRGEQYF
J: TRBJ1-6; D: -; V: TRBV4-1; DNA: TGCGCCAGCAGCCAAGGGTGGGATGGCCCATATAATTCACCCCTCCACTTT; CDR3: CASSQGWDGPYNSPLHF
J: TRBJ1-5; D: TRBD1; V: TRBV9; DNA: TGTGCCAGCAGTCTAGGACAGGGACGCAATCAGCCCCAGCATTTT; CDR3: CASSLGQGRNQPQHF
J: TRBJ2-7; D: TRBD1; V: TRBV7-9; DNA: TGTGCCAGCAGCGCAGGGGGCGAGCAGTACTTC; CDR3: CASSAGGEQYF
J: TRBJ1-4; D: TRBD1; V: TRBV5-1; DNA: TGCGCCAGCAGGACCGGGACAGGGGATGAAAAACTGTTTTTT; CDR3: CASRTGTGDEKLFF
J: TRBJ2-7; D: -; V: TRBV5-1; DNA: TGCGCCAGCAGCAGGACCAGATTGGGGGAGCGCTACGAGCAGTACTTC; CDR3: CASSRTRLGERYEQYF
J: TRBJ2-1; D: -; V: TRBV19; DNA: TGTGCCAGTAGTATAGTACTGGCCGGCGATGAGCAGTTCTTC; CDR3: CASSIVLAGDEQFF
J: TRBJ2-7; D: -; V: TRBV19; DNA: TGTGCCAGTAGTATAGATCTTACCGGGAGCTACGAGCAGTACTTC; CDR3: CASSIDLTGSYEQYF
J: TRBJ1-3; D: -; V: TRBV25-1; DNA: TGTGCCAGCAGACTCGGAAACACCATATATTTT; CDR3: CASRLGNTIYF
J: TRBJ2-7; D: -; V: TRBV21-1; DNA: TGTGCCAGCAGCACAAAAGGGGACGGTCCCTACGAGCAGTACTTC; CDR3: CASSTKGDGPYEQYF
J: TRBJ1-6; D: -; V: TRBV29-1; DNA: TGCAGCGTTGAAGCAGGACGTAATTCACCCCTCCACTTT; CDR3: CSVEAGRNSPLHF
J: TRBJ2-1; D: TRBD2; V: TRBV4-1; DNA: TGCGCCAGCAGCCCATGGGACTATTCCTCCTACAATGAGCAGTTCTTC; CDR3: CASSPWDYSSYNEQFF
J: TRBJ2-1; D: -; V: TRBV5-1; DNA: TGCGCCAGCAGCTTACGTCTTTCCGACACGGGCTCCTACAATGAGCAGTTCTTC; CDR3: CASSLRLSDTGSYNEQFF
J: TRBJ2-1; D: TRBD2; V: TRBV2; DNA: TGTGCCAGCAGTGGTCCGGCGGGACTAGCGGGAGTTGAGCAGTTCTTC; CDR3: CASSGPAGLAGVEQFF
J: TRBJ2-7; D: -; V: TRBV13; DNA: TGTGCCAGCAGCACCTCCGGGACTGGGTACTACGAGCAGTACTTC; CDR3: CASSTSGTGYYEQYF
J: TRBJ2-2; D: -; V: TRBV29-1; DNA: TGCAGCGTTGAAGGCGCCGGGGAGCTGTTTTTT; CDR3: CSVEGAGELFF
J: TRBJ1-1; D: -; V: TRBV7-9; DNA: TGTGCCAGCAGCTTGGGGGTCCCTGAAGCTTTCTTT; CDR3: CASSLGVPEAFF
J: TRBJ2-2; D: -; V: TRBV5-4; DNA: TGTGCCAGCAGCCGACTAGCGAACACCGGGGAGCTGTTTTTT; CDR3: CASSRLANTGELFF
J: TRBJ2-2; D: -; V: TRBV4-1; DNA: TGCGCCAGCAGCCTGAGAGACACCGGGGAGCTGTTTTTT; CDR3: CASSLRDTGELFF